In this sample, the clone carrying this T cell receptor (beta chain) turned up once. V was pared by 5 bases and J by 0 bases, with 11 bases between. The CDR3 consists of 13 residues. Germline CDR1 and CDR2: SQVTM and ANQGSEA. Generated by immunoSEQ multiplex PCR, the TCRdb table keeps only in-frame clones and is missing some. The table includes some 46,000 clones, almost 85% detected once. This sample was included in a study of blood T cell repertoires in COVID-19. Study summary: Material from acute and convalescent COVID-19 was sourced from the United States, Italy and Spain.

V gene TRBV29-1 combines with J gene TRBJ2-7; TRBD1 is a possible D gene (6 bases). The sample comprised peripheral blood. The sequence was obtained from an older woman with acute or convalescent COVID-19. Written as DNA, the CDR3 is TGCAGCGTTACTGGGACACCCTCCTACGAGCAGTACTTC. Protein product: CSVTGTPSYEQYF.